This T cell receptor (beta chain) was captured in a study of T-cell reconstitution after alpha-beta-depleted transplantation in children. As for this clonotype: Its antigen is unidentified.

Trimming cost V 6 bases and J 4 bases, with 22 bases left between them. Germline assignment: CDR1 MDHEN and CDR2 SYDVKM. There are 17 residues in the CDR3. For TCRbeta, the library was prepared with unique molecular identifiers. From the PCR reads, TCRdb called clonotypes with MiXCR, one entry per CDR3 protein. This repertoire shows 70,000 or so distinct CDR3 sequences, about a tenth found once; its top ten account for less than 15%. Study-level findings and limits: About two months after transplant, alpha-beta T cells reportedly came from several hundred expanded graft clones. T-cell counts and diversity at one year following transplant were attributed mainly to newly produced T cells.

The chain joins TRBV28 to TRBJ2-1; tentative D call: TRBD1 (5 bases). Here the sequenced sample was PBMCs, taken before TCRalphabeta/CD19-depleted stem cell transplant. This TCR was sampled from a boy aged 5 to 17 with acute myeloid leukemia, due to receive a stem cell transplant. This CDR3 reads CASSPPPSVTVYNEQFF. In nucleotides, the CDR3 is TGTGCCAGCAGCCCACCCCCATCCGTGACAGTTTACAATGAGCAGTTCTTC.